This T cell receptor beta chain appears in the sequencing data of a study of cytotoxic CD8 clonotypes in ibrutinib-treated CLL. The study, taken as a whole, reports: The public clonotypes identified were infrequent and showed contraction or stability on treatment.

Losses at the gene ends were 0 bases for V and 2 bases for J; bases not matched to a gene: 4. The CDR3 has 15 amino acids. CDR1 is SGDLS, CDR2 YYNGEE, per germline. Libraries were prepared by immunoSEQ multiplex PCR; TCRdb keeps only in-frame clonotypes and omits some of them. The sample shows roughly 330,000 clones, about 61% of them seen only once. The sample holds one count of this clone. Its cognate antigen is unknown. The source material was PBMCs, sampled after 36 months of ibrutinib treatment. This receptor was obtained from a human donor with chronic lymphocytic leukemia. The rearrangement uses TRBV9 and TRBJ1-1; 7 nucleotides agree with TRBD1. Written as DNA, the CDR3 is TGTGCCAGCAGCGTAGAAACAGGGGCCAACACTGAAGCTTTCTTT. Translated: CASSVETGANTEAFF.